What follows are 8 T cell receptor beta chains derived from one specimen sequenced in a study of a mutant IDH1 vaccine in newly diagnosed glioma. This sample's time point: baseline, week 1 (first vaccination visit). Stated treatment: pre-vaccination baseline after standard-of-care therapy. Assay: immunoSEQ multiplex PCR; the TCRdb copy retains only in-frame clones and omits some. This sample has about 33,000 clones, with around nine tenths found just once. This sample comprised PBMCs, obtained from a glioma patient treated with radiotherapy, temozolomide or both. The origin of the receptors is a woman aged 40-49 years with glioma.

The chain carries TRBV4-3 and TRBJ2-2; TRBD1 might be the D (6 bases). The V end was cut by 4 bases, the J end by 0 bases, with 9 bases between. The CDR3 spans 15 residues. Germline CDR1 is LGHNA and CDR2 is YSLEER. CDR3 protein: CASSLGASNTGELFF. The CDR3 DNA reads TGCGCCAGCAGCCTGGGGGCCTCGAACACCGGGGAGCTGTTTTTT.

The genes are TRBV4-3 and TRBJ1-6; TRBD1 is a possible D gene (5 bases). Germline CDR1 LGHNA, CDR2 YSLEER. This CDR3 spans 15 amino acids. V lost 0 bases and J lost 8, with 11 bases in between. The CDR3 reads CASSQDLRGDSPLHF. The CDR3 DNA reads TGCGCCAGCAGCCAAGATCTCCGGGGGGATTCACCCCTCCACTTT.

The V call is TRBV6-5, the J call TRBJ2-3; tentatively, D is TRBD1 or TRBD2 (7 bases each). Germline V CDR1 and CDR2: MNHEY, SVGAGI. This CDR3 spans 14 amino acids. V lost 7 bases and J lost 1, with 12 bases in between. The CDR3 nucleotides read TGTGCCAGCAAGGCAGGGGGGGGCACAGATACGCAGTATTTT. Its translation: CASKAGGGTDTQYF.

V usage is TRBV27 and J usage is TRBJ2-4; D possibly corresponds to TRBD1 (6 bases). V gave up 7 bases and J gave up 0 bases, with 16 bases separating them. The CDR3 length is 16 residues. The germline V gene has CDR1 MNHEY and CDR2 SMNVEV (reference sequence). The CDR3 loop reads CASTKDRTLAKNIQYF. The CDR3, as DNA: TGTGCCAGCACCAAAGACAGGACCCTAGCCAAAAACATTCAGTACTTC.

The chain employs TRBV27 and TRBJ2-2; TRBD1 aligns across 7 bases. The CDR3 consists of 14 residues. J lost 4 bases, V lost 5 bases, and 4 bases had no gene match. Looked up from germline, CDR1 is MNHEY and CDR2 is SMNVEV (reference sequence). CDR3 sequence: CASSPRQGTGELFF. Written as DNA, the CDR3 is TGTGCCAGCAGTCCGCGACAGGGCACCGGGGAGCTGTTTTTT.

The chain has TRBV6-5 and TRBJ1-2, with D unresolved. The V gene lost 0 bases and the J gene lost 4 bases, with 9 bases spanning the gap. CDR1 MNHEY and CDR2 SVGAGI come from the germline V gene. This CDR3 spans 14 amino acids. The CDR3 here is CASSYSAAFYGYTF. CDR3 DNA sequence: TGTGCCAGCAGTTACTCAGCAGCCTTCTATGGCTACACCTTC.

Only one count was recorded for this clone. The chain couples TRBV14 to TRBJ2-2, with D unclear. V was cut by 0 bases and J by 6 bases, with 14 bases left in between. Looked up from germline, CDR1 is SGHDN and CDR2 is FVKESK. This CDR3 is built from 16 residues. The CDR3 sequence is CASSQDSAWAPGELFF. For the CDR3, the DNA is TGTGCCAGCAGCCAAGACAGTGCCTGGGCCCCCGGGGAGCTGTTTTTT.

V gene TRBV7-2 combines with J gene TRBJ2-6; 8 bases map to TRBD1. Trimming cost V 3 bases and J 3 bases; bases outside gene matches: 13. Germline CDR1 and CDR2: SGHTA and FQGNSA. This CDR3 spans 19 amino acids. The DNA of the CDR3 is TGTGCCAGCAGCTTCCAGCAGGGGGCAGTGGCTCGTGGGGCCAACGTCCTGACTTTC. Its translation: CASSFQQGAVARGANVLTF.